The rows below give T cell receptor beta chains drawn from one sample of a study of a mutant IDH1 vaccine in newly diagnosed glioma. Their cognate antigens are unknown. Generated by immunoSEQ multiplex PCR, the TCRdb table keeps only in-frame clones and is missing some. This table holds tens of thousands of clones, 80% to 90% found once. The sample consisted of PBMCs, taken from a glioma patient whose treatment included an IDH1 peptide vaccine. The origin of the receptors is a middle-aged man with glioma. Each CDR3 is given with its conserved first and last residue. The D gene is left open where the match is weak. Only part of the rows carry a size: once, few, many, or a class if the clone is expanded.

d_gene	abundance	v_gene	j_gene	CDR3aa	CDR3nt
-	-	TRBV5-1	TRBJ2-5	CASSLGGIQETQYF	TGCGCCAGCAGCTTGGGGGGGATCCAAGAGACCCAGTACTTC
TRBD1	-	TRBV5-4	TRBJ2-7	CASSRQGGEQYF	TGTGCCAGCAGCAGACAGGGGGGCGAGCAGTACTTC
-	-	TRBV5-1	TRBJ1-1	CASRRGQEGTEAFF	TGCGCCAGCAGGCGGGGACAAGAGGGCACTGAAGCTTTCTTT
TRBD1	once	TRBV15	TRBJ2-7	CATSSRNGQGSEQYF	TGTGCCACCAGCAGCCGAAACGGACAGGGCAGCGAGCAGTACTTC
-	few	TRBV7-2	TRBJ1-2	CASSLGGRGRSYGYTF	TGTGCCAGCAGCCTCGGAGGCAGGGGAAGGTCCTATGGCTACACCTTC
TRBD1	-	TRBV5-4	TRBJ1-2	CASSSQGARSGYGYTF	TGTGCCAGCAGTTCTCAGGGGGCGCGGAGCGGTTATGGCTACACCTTC
TRBD2	-	TRBV4-1	TRBJ2-7	CASSQPGGREQYF	TGCGCCAGCAGCCAACCGGGGGGTAGAGAGCAGTACTTC
-	-	TRBV5-1	TRBJ2-3	CASSTRQTDTQYF	TGCGCCAGCAGCACCCGACAGACAGATACGCAGTATTTT
-	-	TRBV25-1	TRBJ1-1	CASSEPNTEAFF	TGTGCCAGCAGTGAACCGAACACTGAAGCTTTCTTT
TRBD1	once	TRBV5-1	TRBJ1-2	CASKETGGLVRFYGYTF	TGCGCCAGCAAGGAGACAGGGGGCTTAGTTCGATTCTATGGCTACACCTTC
TRBD2	-	TRBV11-2	TRBJ2-3	CASSLRTSGGTQYF	TGTGCCAGCAGCTTGCGGACTAGCGGGGGTACGCAGTATTTT
-	-	TRBV7-2	TRBJ2-7	CASSRGSPYEQYF	TGTGCCAGCAGCCGGGGGAGTCCGTACGAGCAGTACTTC
TRBD1	medium-sized	TRBV7-3	TRBJ1-1	CASSPDRVAITEAFF	TGTGCCAGCAGCCCGGACAGGGTGGCTATCACTGAAGCTTTCTTT
-	-	TRBV2	TRBJ1-4	CASSETQALNEKLFF	TGTGCCAGCAGCGAAACACAGGCTCTTAATGAAAAACTGTTTTTT
-	-	TRBV6-1	TRBJ2-7	CASSTGPQYF	TGTGCCAGCAGTACAGGCCCCCAGTACTTC
-	-	TRBV27	TRBJ2-6	CATKTGSTGANVLTF	TGTGCCACCAAGACCGGGTCTACTGGGGCCAACGTCCTGACTTTC
-	-	TRBV11-2	TRBJ1-1	CASSLVTGGTEAFF	TGTGCCAGCAGCTTAGTGACGGGCGGGACTGAAGCTTTCTTT
-	-	TRBV7-9	TRBJ1-1	CASSSKRTEAFF	TGTGCCAGCAGCTCCAAGAGGACTGAAGCTTTCTTT
TRBD1	-	TRBV7-2	TRBJ2-5	CASSLAGTALGETQYF	TGTGCCAGCAGCTTAGCGGGGACAGCTCTGGGAGAGACCCAGTACTTC
-	once	TRBV5-1	TRBJ2-2	CASSLWENTGELFF	TGCGCCAGCAGCTTGTGGGAGAACACCGGGGAGCTGTTTTTT
TRBD1	-	TRBV6-6	TRBJ1-1	CASSDRATEAFF	TGTGCCAGCAGCGACAGGGCCACTGAAGCTTTCTTT
TRBD2	-	TRBV5-1	TRBJ2-2	CASSTLAGGPRTGELFF	TGCGCCAGCAGCACCCTAGCGGGAGGGCCCCGCACCGGGGAGCTGTTTTTT
TRBD2	-	TRBV19	TRBJ2-3	CASMGTSGSWADTQYF	TGTGCCAGTATGGGGACTAGCGGGAGTTGGGCAGATACGCAGTATTTT
-	-	TRBV5-1	TRBJ1-2	CASSLTLTHGYTF	TGCGCCAGCAGCTTGACGCTGACCCATGGCTACACCTTC
TRBD2	-	TRBV4-2	TRBJ2-4	CASSQDHPRDSQRWGGTKNIQYF	TGTGCCAGCAGCCAAGATCATCCCCGGGACTCCCAGCGCTGGGGGGGGACCAAAAACATTCAGTACTTC
-	once	TRBV7-9	TRBJ1-2	CASSFSGVANYGYTF	TGTGCCAGCAGCTTCTCAGGAGTCGCTAACTATGGCTACACCTTC
-	-	TRBV6-5	TRBJ1-2	CASSSAIDGYTF	TGTGCCAGCAGTTCGGCCATCGATGGCTACACCTTC
-	-	TRBV19	TRBJ2-7	CATSDSYEQYF	TGTGCCACTAGCGACTCCTACGAGCAGTACTTC
-	-	TRBV14	TRBJ2-5	CASSQRLNTYQETQYF	TGTGCCAGCAGCCAAAGACTCAACACGTACCAAGAGACCCAGTACTTC
TRBD2	-	TRBV6-4	TRBJ2-3	CASSDGLGTDTQYF	TGTGCCAGCAGTGACGGACTAGGCACAGATACGCAGTATTTT
-	-	TRBV29-1	TRBJ2-1	CSVTSGGAYNEQFF	TGCAGCGTTACCTCCGGAGGGGCCTACAATGAGCAGTTCTTC
-	-	TRBV11-2	TRBJ2-5	CASSLRGETQYF	TGTGCCAGCAGCTTAAGAGGGGAGACCCAGTACTTC
-	-	TRBV10-3	TRBJ2-3	CAISGFDTDTQYF	TGTGCCATCAGTGGGTTTGATACAGATACGCAGTATTTT
-	-	TRBV9	TRBJ2-1	CASSVRGADFYNEQFF	TGTGCCAGCAGCGTAAGGGGAGCGGACTTCTACAATGAGCAGTTCTTC
TRBD2	-	TRBV4-1	TRBJ2-3	CASSQREGTDTQYF	TGCGCCAGCAGCCAGCGGGAGGGCACAGATACGCAGTATTTT
-	-	TRBV6-1	TRBJ2-2	CASFQGNAGELFF	TGTGCCAGCTTTCAGGGGAACGCCGGGGAGCTGTTTTTT
-	once	TRBV5-5	TRBJ1-1	CASSWRAEAFF	TGTGCCAGCAGCTGGCGGGCTGAAGCTTTCTTT
TRBD2	-	TRBV5-6	TRBJ2-1	CASSGTSGSSYNEQFF	TGTGCCAGCAGCGGGACTAGCGGGAGCTCCTACAATGAGCAGTTCTTC
TRBD2	-	TRBV19	TRBJ2-7	CASSPGLPYEQYF	TGTGCCAGTAGTCCGGGACTACCGTACGAGCAGTACTTC
-	-	TRBV7-8	TRBJ2-4	CASSARELGRNIQYF	TGTGCCAGCAGCGCCCGGGAACTAGGCCGGAACATTCAGTACTTC
-	-	TRBV6-4	TRBJ2-3	CASAADGSTDTQYF	TGTGCCAGCGCTGCGGACGGAAGCACAGATACGCAGTATTTT
-	few	TRBV4-2	TRBJ2-3	CASRMNRGGTDTQYF	TGTGCCAGCCGGATGAACAGGGGAGGGACAGATACGCAGTATTTT
TRBD2	-	TRBV4-2	TRBJ2-1	CASSHTSGRANEQFF	TGTGCCAGCAGCCATACTAGCGGGAGGGCCAATGAGCAGTTCTTC
-	-	TRBV4-1	TRBJ2-4	CASSQSGGNIQYF	TGCGCCAGCAGCCAATCCGGGGGCAACATTCAGTACTTC
-	-	TRBV28	TRBJ2-5	CASRSETQYF	TGTGCCAGCAGATCAGAGACCCAGTACTTC
-	once	TRBV29-1	TRBJ1-2	CSVEGRLPGYTF	TGCAGCGTTGAAGGCCGTCTCCCTGGCTACACCTTC
TRBD1	-	TRBV5-4	TRBJ1-1	CASSLQGVFTEAFF	TGTGCCAGCAGCCTCCAGGGGGTATTTACTGAAGCTTTCTTT
TRBD1	-	TRBV6-5	TRBJ1-2	CASSLGTGGATYGYTF	TGTGCCAGCAGTTTAGGGACAGGGGGCGCCACCTATGGCTACACCTTC